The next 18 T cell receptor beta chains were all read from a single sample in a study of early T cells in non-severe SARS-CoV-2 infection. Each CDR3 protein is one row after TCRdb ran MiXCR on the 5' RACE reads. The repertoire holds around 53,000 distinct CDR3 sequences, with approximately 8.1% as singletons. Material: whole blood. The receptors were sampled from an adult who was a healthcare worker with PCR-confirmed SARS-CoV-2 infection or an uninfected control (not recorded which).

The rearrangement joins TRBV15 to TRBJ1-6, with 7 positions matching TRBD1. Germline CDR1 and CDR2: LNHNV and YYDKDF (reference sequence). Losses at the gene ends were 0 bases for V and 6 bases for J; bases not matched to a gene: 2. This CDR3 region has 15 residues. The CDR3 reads CATSRDRDSNSPLHF. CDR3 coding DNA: TGTGCCACCAGCAGAGATCGGGACAGTAATTCACCCCTCCACTTT.

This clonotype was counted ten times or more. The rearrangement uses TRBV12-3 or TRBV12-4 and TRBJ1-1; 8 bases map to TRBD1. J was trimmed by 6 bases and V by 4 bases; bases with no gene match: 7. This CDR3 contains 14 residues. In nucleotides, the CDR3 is TGTGCCAGCAGTTGGACAGGGAGGGTCCCTGAAGCTTTCTTT. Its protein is CASSWTGRVPEAFF.

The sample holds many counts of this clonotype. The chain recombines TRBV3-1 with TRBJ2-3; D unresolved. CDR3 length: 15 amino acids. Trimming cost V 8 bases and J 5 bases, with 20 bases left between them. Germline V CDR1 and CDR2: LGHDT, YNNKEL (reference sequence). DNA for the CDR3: TGTGCCAGCCGCCCGTCGGGCTATCTGGTAGATACGCAGTATTTT. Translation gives CASRPSGYLVDTQYF.

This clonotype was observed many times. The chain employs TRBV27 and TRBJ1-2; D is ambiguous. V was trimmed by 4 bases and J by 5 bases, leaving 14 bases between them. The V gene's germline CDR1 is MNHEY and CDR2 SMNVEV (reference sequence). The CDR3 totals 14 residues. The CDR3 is CASSSQLSGYGYTF. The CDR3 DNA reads TGTGCCAGCAGTTCACAACTCAGTGGATATGGCTACACCTTC.

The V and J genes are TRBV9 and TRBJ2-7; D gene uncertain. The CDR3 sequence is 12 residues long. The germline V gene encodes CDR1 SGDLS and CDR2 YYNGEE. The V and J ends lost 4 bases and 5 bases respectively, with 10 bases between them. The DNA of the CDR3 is TGTGCCAGCAGCTTAAGATCCCACGAGCAGTACTTC. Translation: CASSLRSHEQYF.

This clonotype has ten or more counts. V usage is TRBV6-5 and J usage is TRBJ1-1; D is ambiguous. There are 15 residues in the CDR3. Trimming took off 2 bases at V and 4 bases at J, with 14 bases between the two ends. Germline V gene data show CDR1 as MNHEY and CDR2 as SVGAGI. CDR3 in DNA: TGTGCCAGCAGTTACGGCCCTCCGGGGTCCACTGAAGCTTTCTTT. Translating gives CASSYGPPGSTEAFF.

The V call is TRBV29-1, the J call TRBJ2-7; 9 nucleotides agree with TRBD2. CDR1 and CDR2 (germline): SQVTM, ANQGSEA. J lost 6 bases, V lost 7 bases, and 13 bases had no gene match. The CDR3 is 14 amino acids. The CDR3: CSASAPGTSSEQYF. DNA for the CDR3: TGCAGCGCATCCGCACCGGGGACTAGCTCCGAGCAGTACTTC.

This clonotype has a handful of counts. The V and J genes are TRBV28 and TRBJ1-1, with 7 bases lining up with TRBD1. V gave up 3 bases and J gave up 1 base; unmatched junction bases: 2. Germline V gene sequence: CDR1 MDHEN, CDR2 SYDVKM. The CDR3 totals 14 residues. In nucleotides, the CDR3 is TGTGCCAGCAGTTTCCGGGACAGGAACACTGAAGCTTTCTTT. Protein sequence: CASSFRDRNTEAFF.

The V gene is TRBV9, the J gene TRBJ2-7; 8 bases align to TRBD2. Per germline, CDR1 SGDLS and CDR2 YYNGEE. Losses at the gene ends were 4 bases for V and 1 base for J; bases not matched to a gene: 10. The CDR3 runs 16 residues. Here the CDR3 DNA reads TGTGCCAGCAGCCCCCGGTTTAGCGGGGCTTCCTACGAGCAGTACTTC. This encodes CASSPRFSGASYEQYF.

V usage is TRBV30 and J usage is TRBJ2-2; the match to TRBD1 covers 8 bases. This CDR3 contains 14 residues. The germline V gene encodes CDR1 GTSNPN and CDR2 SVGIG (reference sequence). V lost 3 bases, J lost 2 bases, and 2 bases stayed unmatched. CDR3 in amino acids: CAWRDRVNTGELFF. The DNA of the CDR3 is TGTGCCTGGAGGGACAGGGTTAACACCGGGGAGCTGTTTTTT.

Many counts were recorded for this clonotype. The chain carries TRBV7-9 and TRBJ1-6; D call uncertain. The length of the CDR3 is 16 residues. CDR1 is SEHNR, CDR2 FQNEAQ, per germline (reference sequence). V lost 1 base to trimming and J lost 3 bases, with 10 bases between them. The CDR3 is CASSLDSRNYNSPLHF. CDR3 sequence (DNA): TGTGCCAGCAGCTTAGATTCGCGTAACTATAATTCACCCCTCCACTTT.

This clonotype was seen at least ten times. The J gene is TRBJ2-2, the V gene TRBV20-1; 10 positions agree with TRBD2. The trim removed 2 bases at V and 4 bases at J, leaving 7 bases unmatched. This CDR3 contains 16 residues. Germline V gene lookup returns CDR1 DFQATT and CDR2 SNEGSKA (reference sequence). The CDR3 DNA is TGCAGTGCTAGAAAAGGGAGGACTAGCGGCACCGGGGAGCTGTTTTTT. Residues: CSARKGRTSGTGELFF.

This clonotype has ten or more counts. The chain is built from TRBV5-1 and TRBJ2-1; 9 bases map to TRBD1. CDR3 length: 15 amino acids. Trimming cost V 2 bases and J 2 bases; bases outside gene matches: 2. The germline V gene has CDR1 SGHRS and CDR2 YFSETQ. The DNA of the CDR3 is TGCGCCAGCAGCTTAGGGGACAGGGCCTACAATGAGCAGTTCTTC. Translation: CASSLGDRAYNEQFF.

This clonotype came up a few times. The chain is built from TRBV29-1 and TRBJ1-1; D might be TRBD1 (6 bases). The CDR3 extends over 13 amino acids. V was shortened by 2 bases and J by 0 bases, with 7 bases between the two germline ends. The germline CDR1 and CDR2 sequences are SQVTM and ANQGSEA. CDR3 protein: CSVETGMNTEAFF. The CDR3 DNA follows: TGCAGCGTTGAAACAGGGATGAACACTGAAGCTTTCTTT.

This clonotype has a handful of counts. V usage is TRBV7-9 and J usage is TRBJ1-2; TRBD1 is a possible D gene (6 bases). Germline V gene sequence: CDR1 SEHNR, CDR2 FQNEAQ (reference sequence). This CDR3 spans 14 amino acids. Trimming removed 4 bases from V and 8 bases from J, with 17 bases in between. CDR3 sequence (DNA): TGTGCCAGCAGCTCCGGGACACTCCGCGTCGGCTACACCTTC. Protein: CASSSGTLRVGYTF. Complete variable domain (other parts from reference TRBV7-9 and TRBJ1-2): DTGVSQNPRHKITKRGQNVTFRCDPISEHNRLYWYRQTLGQGPEFLTYFQNEAQLEKSRLLSDRFSAERPKGSFSTLEIQRTEQGDSAMYLCASSSGTLRVGYTFGSGTRLTVV.

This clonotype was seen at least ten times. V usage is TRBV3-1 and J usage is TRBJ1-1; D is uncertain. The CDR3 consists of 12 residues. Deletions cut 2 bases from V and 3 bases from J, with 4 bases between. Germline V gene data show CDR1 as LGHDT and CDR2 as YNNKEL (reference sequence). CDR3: CASSQRYTEAFF. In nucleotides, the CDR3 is TGTGCCAGCAGCCAAAGGTACACTGAAGCTTTCTTT.

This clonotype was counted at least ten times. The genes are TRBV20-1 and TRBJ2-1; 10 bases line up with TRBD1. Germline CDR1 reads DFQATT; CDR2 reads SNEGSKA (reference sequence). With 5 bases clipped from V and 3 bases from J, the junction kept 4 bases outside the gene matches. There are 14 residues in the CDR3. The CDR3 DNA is TGCAGTGCTGTACGGACAGGGGGCTACAATGAGCAGTTCTTC. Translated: CSAVRTGGYNEQFF.

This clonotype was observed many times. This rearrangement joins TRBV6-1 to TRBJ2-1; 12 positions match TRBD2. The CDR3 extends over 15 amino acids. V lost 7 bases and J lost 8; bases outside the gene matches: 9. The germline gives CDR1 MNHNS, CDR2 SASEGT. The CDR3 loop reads CASTLLAGGGDEQFF. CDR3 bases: TGTGCCAGCACTTTACTAGCGGGGGGAGGGGATGAGCAGTTCTTC.